This T cell receptor (beta chain) was profiled in a study of blood T cell repertoires in COVID-19. About the study: Material from acute and convalescent COVID-19 was sourced from the United States, Italy and Spain. The analysed material was cDNA or gDNA that came from T cells, B-cell-depleted T cells, or PBMCs.

V was trimmed by 0 bases and J by 9 bases, leaving 6 bases between them. CDR3 size: 12 residues. CDR1 and CDR2 (germline): SNHLY, FYNNEI. Using immunoSEQ multiplex PCR, the repertoire was profiled, and TCRdb retains in-frame clones only, with some absent. The sample consists of 350,000 to 450,000 clones, approximately 90% of them appearing once. The sequencing sample was made of PBMCs or T cells enriched from blood (not recorded which). The TCR comes from a young man who had recovered from COVID-19. The V gene is TRBV2, the J gene TRBJ2-4; D ambiguous. The CDR3 DNA reads as TGTGCCAGCAGTGAAGCGCTTAGCATTCAGTACTTC. This translates into CASSEALSIQYF.